One and the same sample provided the 10 T cell receptor beta chains below, sequenced in a study of blood T cell repertoires in COVID-19. Assay used: immunoSEQ multiplex PCR; TCRdb lists only in-frame clones, some missing. The top ten hold less than 2% of the sample, which has a few hundred thousand clones, about nine tenths seen once. What was sequenced was peripheral blood. The receptors were gathered from a man aged 65-85 years with acute or convalescent COVID-19.

In this sample, this clone turned up once. The rearrangement links TRBV30 to TRBJ2-5, with a possible D match to TRBD1 (5 bases). The germline V gene encodes CDR1 GTSNPN and CDR2 SVGIG (reference sequence). The V end lost 3 bases, the J end lost 1 base, and 9 bases lay between the germline ends. CDR3 size: 13 residues. CDR3 nucleotides: TGTGCCTGGAGAGGGGAACTCCAAGAGACCCAGTACTTC. This translates into CAWRGELQETQYF.

The CDR3 loop reads CASRSTGKRNTEAFF. CDR3 nucleotide sequence: TGTGCAAGTCGCTCGACAGGGAAAAGGAACACTGAAGCTTTCTTT. This chain joins TRBV12-2 and TRBJ1-1; the tabulated D call, TRBD1, remains unverified against the DNA. TRBV12-2 is labeled a pseudogene. This CDR3 contains 15 residues.

V and J are TRBV24-1 and TRBJ2-7; D is perhaps TRBD2 (7 bases). Trimming took off 9 bases at V and 6 bases at J, with 14 bases between the two ends. CDR1 is KGHDR and CDR2 is SFDVKD in the germline V gene. The CDR3 spans 12 residues. CDR3 nucleotide sequence: TGTGCCACCGGCGCGGGGGCAGGCGAGCAGTACTTC. This translates into CATGAGAGEQYF.

This chain links TRBV5-6 with TRBJ2-7, with 10 nucleotides matching TRBD2. Germline V gives CDR1 SGHDT, CDR2 YYEEEE. This CDR3 has 16 amino acids. V trimming: 4 bases; J trimming: 0 bases; junction bases outside the gene matches: 7. The CDR3 bases are TGTGCCAGCAGCCTCCCCGGGACTAGCGCCTCCTACGAGCAGTACTTC. It encodes CASSLPGTSASYEQYF.

The genes are TRBV19 and TRBJ2-3; 10 nucleotides align to TRBD2. CDR3 length: 18 residues. The V segment lost 5 bases and the J segment 6 bases; nucleotides outside the gene matches: 17. Germline lookup yields CDR1 LNHDA and CDR2 SQIVND (reference sequence). The CDR3 DNA follows: TGTGCCAGTAGTGGGGTAGCGGGAGGATCGGGTTATACGGATACGCAGTATTTT. Protein: CASSGVAGGSGYTDTQYF.

The chain employs TRBV27 and TRBJ1-1; 7 positions agree with TRBD1. The germline CDR1 and CDR2 sequences are MNHEY and SMNVEV (reference sequence). The J segment lost 0 bases and the V segment lost 6 bases, leaving 7 bases of the junction unmatched. The CDR3 spans 15 residues. The CDR3 sequence is CASRRRQGLNTEAFF. The DNA of the CDR3 is TGTGCCAGCAGGCGCCGACAGGGCCTGAACACTGAAGCTTTCTTT.

This rearrangement joins TRBV30 to TRBJ1-2; no clear D. The CDR3 sequence is 13 residues long. V lost 0 bases, J lost 8 bases, and 13 bases lay in between. Per the germline V gene, CDR1 is GTSNPN and CDR2 is SVGIG (reference sequence). CDR3 region: CAWSVRTGGGYTF. The CDR3 region has the DNA TGTGCCTGGAGTGTTCGGACCGGAGGGGGCTACACCTTC.

The genes are TRBV3-1 (or the pseudogene TRBV3-2) and TRBJ1-1; weak D call: TRBD1 (6 bases). Trimming pared 5 bases from V and 6 bases from J, leaving 22 bases between. CDR3 length equals 16 residues. The germline V gene has CDR1 LGHDT and CDR2 YNNKEL (reference sequence). CDR3 protein: CASSAQGSGVSSEAFF. The DNA of the CDR3 is TGTGCCAGCAGCGCCCAAGGTTCAGGGGTGAGTTCTGAAGCTTTCTTT.

CDR3 amino acids: CASSERSGNYGYTF. The CDR3 DNA reads TGTGCCAGCAGTGAACGTAGCGGGAACTATGGCTACACCTTC. The rearrangement uses TRBV6-1 and TRBJ1-2; no definite D call. Between the trimmed V and J ends, which lost 2 bases and 2 bases, there was a span of 9 bases. The CDR3 covers 14 residues. From germline, CDR1 is MNHNS and CDR2 SASEGT.

The V and J genes are TRBV9 and TRBJ2-7; the match to TRBD2 covers 10 bases. CDR1 and CDR2 (germline): SGDLS, YYNGEE. Unmatched junction bases numbered 10, after V lost 4 bases and J lost 3 bases. The CDR3 runs to 16 residues. CDR3 residues: CASSSQASGRIYEQYF. The CDR3, as DNA: TGTGCCAGCAGCTCCCAGGCTAGCGGGAGAATCTACGAGCAGTACTTC.